The 5 T cell receptor beta chains below come from one sample, sequenced in a study of lymphopenia after photon versus proton radiotherapy. Only in-frame clones appear in the TCRdb table, and some are missing; sequencing was by immunoSEQ multiplex PCR. The table has roughly 40,000 clones, around four fifths seen once. The starting material was peripheral blood, obtained from a patient treated with proton-based radiotherapy. These receptors were obtained from a woman in her seventies with pancreatic cancer.

This clone appeared a few times. In DNA, the CDR3 is TGCAGCGTCCTGGACAGGGTGGGCACTGAAGCTTTCTTT. It yields the protein CSVLDRVGTEAFF. This rearrangement joins TRBV29-1 to TRBJ1-1; 8 bases match TRBD1. The CDR3 runs 13 residues. V shed 6 bases and J 4 bases; nucleotides not matched to a gene: 7. In germline, CDR1 is SQVTM, CDR2 ANQGSEA.

The chain is built from TRBV28 and TRBJ2-1; 12 positions match TRBD2. Germline V gene data show CDR1 as MDHEN and CDR2 as SYDVKM. The ends lost 2 bases at V and 6 bases at J; junction bases unmatched: 2. The CDR3 is made up of 15 amino acids. This chain's CDR3 is CASSLPSGRGNEQFF. CDR3 sequence (DNA): TGTGCCAGCAGTTTACCTAGCGGGAGGGGCAATGAGCAGTTCTTC.

The chain combines TRBV30 with TRBJ1-4; 8 nucleotides align to TRBD1. With V trimmed by 3 bases and J by 7 bases, 7 bases remained unmatched. CDR1 GTSNPN and CDR2 SVGIG come from the germline V gene (reference sequence). This CDR3 comprises 14 residues. The CDR3 spells CAWRGTGRVEKLFF. Written as DNA, the CDR3 is TGTGCCTGGAGAGGGACAGGACGGGTTGAAAAACTGTTTTTT.

This clone was recorded once. V usage is TRBV27 and J usage is TRBJ2-1; perhaps TRBD2 as D (6 bases). V lost 6 bases and J lost 6, with 18 bases in between. In germline, CDR1 is MNHEY, CDR2 SMNVEV (reference sequence). The CDR3 loop spans 15 amino acids. Written as DNA, the CDR3 is TGTGCCAGCAGCCCCCTGGGACTTCTCCTCAATGAGCAGTTCTTC. Amino acids: CASSPLGLLLNEQFF.

The chain is built from TRBV5-4 and TRBJ1-2; D uncertain. The length of the CDR3 is 11 residues. The V gene's germline CDR1 is SGHNT and CDR2 YYREEE (reference sequence). V was clipped by 2 bases and J by 8 bases, with 7 bases between them. The CDR3 loop is CASSFNGGYTF. CDR3 DNA: TGTGCCAGCAGCTTTAACGGAGGCTACACCTTC. Supplemented by reference TRBV5-4 and TRBJ1-2, the full variable domain reads ETGVTQSPTHLIKTRGQQVTLRCSSQSGHNTVSWYQQALGQGPQFIFQYYREEENGRGNFPPRFSGLQFPNYSSELNVNALELDDSALYLCASSFNGGYTFGSGTRLTVV.